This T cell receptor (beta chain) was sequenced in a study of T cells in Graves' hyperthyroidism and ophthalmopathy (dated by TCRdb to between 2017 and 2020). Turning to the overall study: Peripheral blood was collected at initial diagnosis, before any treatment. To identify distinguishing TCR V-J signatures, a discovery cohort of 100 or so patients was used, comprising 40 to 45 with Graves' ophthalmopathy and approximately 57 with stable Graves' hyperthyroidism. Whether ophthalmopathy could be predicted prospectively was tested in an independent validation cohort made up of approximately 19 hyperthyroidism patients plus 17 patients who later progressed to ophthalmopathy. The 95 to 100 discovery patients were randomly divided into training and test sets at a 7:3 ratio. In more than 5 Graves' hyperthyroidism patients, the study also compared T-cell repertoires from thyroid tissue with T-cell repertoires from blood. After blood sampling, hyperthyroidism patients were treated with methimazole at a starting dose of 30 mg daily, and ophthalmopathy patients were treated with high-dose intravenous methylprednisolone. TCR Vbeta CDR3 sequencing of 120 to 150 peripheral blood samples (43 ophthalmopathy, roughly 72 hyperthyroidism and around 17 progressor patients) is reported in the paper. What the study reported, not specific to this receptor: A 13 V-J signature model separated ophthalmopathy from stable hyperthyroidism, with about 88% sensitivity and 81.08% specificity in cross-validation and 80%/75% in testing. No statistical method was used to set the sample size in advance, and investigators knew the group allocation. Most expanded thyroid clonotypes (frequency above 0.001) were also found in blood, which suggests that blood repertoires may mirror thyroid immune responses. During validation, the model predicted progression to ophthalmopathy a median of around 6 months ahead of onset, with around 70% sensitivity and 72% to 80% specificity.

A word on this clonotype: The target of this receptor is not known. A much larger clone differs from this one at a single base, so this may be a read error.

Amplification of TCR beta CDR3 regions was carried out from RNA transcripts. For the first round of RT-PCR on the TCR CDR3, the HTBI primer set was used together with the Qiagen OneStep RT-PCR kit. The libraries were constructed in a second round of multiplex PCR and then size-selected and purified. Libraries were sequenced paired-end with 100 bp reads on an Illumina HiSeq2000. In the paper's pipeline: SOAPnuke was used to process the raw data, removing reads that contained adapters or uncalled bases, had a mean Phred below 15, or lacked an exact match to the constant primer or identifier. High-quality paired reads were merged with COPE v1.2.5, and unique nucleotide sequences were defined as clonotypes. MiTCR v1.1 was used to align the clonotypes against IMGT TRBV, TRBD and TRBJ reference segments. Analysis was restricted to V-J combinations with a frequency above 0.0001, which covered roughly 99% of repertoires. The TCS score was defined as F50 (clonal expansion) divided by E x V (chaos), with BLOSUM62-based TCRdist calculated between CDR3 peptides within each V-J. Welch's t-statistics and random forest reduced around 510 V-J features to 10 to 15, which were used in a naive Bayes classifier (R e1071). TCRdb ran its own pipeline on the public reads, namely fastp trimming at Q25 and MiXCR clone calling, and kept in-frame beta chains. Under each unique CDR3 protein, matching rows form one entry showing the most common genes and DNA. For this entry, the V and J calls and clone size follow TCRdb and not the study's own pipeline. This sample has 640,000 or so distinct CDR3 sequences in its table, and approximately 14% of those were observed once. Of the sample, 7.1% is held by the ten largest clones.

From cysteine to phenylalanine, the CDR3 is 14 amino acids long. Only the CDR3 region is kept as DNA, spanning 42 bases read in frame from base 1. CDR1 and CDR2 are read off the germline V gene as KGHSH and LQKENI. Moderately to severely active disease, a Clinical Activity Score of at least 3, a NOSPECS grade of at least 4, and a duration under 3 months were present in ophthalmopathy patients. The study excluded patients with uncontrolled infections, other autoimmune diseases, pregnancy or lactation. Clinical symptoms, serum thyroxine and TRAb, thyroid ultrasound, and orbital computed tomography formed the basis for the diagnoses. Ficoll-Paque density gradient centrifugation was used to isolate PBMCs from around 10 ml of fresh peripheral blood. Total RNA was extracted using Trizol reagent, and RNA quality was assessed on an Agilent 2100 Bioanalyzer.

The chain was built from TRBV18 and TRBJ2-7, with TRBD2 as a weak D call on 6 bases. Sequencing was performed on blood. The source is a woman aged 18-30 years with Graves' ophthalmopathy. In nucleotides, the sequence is TGTGCCAGCTCTTCTCTGCCGGGAGTCTACGGGCAGTACTTC. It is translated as CASSSLPGVYGQYF.